This T cell receptor beta chain was recovered during a study of blood T cell repertoires in COVID-19. As for the study in general: Sources were T cells, B-cell-depleted T cells, or PBMCs; the material itself was cDNA or gDNA.

How the authors handled the data: For nucleated cells, counts were estimated from reference gene primer amplification. The protocol was immunoSEQ multiplex PCR, while the TCRdb copy is restricted to in-frame clones and leaves out a portion. V, J and clone size were drawn from that table, and D and trimming were deduced from the DNA. The sample contains some 96,000 clones, 70% to 90% of which appear only once. The CDR3 has 14 amino acids. Germline values: CDR1 SGHRS, CDR2 YFSETQ. V lost 4 bases and J 6 bases, leaving 16 bases between the germline ends. The receptor's source is a human donor in a cohort sampled during active COVID-19. The sequencing sample was made of peripheral blood. The chain carries TRBV5-1 and TRBJ1-1; D is unresolved. The CDR3 DNA reads TGCGCCAGCAGCATTCAGGTGGAAGCTTCTGAAGCTTTCTTT. Translating gives CASSIQVEASEAFF. The full variable domain, rest sourced from reference TRBV5-1 and TRBJ1-1, is KAGVTQTPRYLIKTRGQQVTLSCSPISGHRSVSWYQQTPGQGLQFLFEYFSETQRNKGNFPGRFSGRQFSNSRSEMNVSTLELGDSALYLCASSIQVEASEAFFGQGTRLTVV.